Sequencing of this T cell receptor (beta chain) was carried out in a study of cytomegalovirus exposure and HLA in healthy donors. This clone was seen more than once but under ten times. The antigen is undetermined. The PCR used 60 Vbeta and 13 Jbeta primers. This table comes from immunoSEQ multiplex PCR, and its TCRdb copy is limited to in-frame clones, with some not included. Of about 160,000 clones in the sample, about 79% were seen once. Germline CDR1 is SGHDN and CDR2 is FVKESK. The CDR3 is 14 residues long. The V gene end was trimmed by 6 bases and the J gene end by 2 bases; junction bases not matched to a gene: 3. Study-level findings and limits: Specificity of three CMV-associated chains for CMV antigens was verified in vitro.

This rearrangement joins TRBV14 to TRBJ2-7, with 11 bases fitting TRBD1. Material for sequencing was PBMCs. The sequence was obtained from a woman in her forties or fifties in good health and CMV-seropositive. CDR3 loop: CASSRTGGTYEQYF. The CDR3 DNA sequence: TGTGCCAGCAGTCGGACAGGGGGCACCTACGAGCAGTACTTC. Together with reference TRBV14 and TRBJ2-7, the CDR3 gives the full variable domain: EAGVTQFPSHSVIEKGQTVTLRCDPISGHDNLYWYRRVMGKEIKFLLHFVKESKQDESGMPNNRFLAERTGGTYSTLKVQPAELEDSGVYFCASSRTGGTYEQYFGPGTRLTVT.